This T cell receptor (beta chain) was identified during a study of untreated major depressive disorder (dated by TCRdb to between 2017 and 2018). Turning to the overall study: A cross-sectional case-control design was used to compare T cell phenotype and TCR repertoire between antidepressant-free major depressive disorder patients and individually matched non-depressed controls. The sequencing was a follow-up to the differences in Vbeta 5.1, Vbeta 11 and Vbeta 22 usage that flow cytometry had picked up across the whole cohort. The paper as a whole reports these results and caveats: In every sequenced subject, the top five TRBV05-01 clones were all identified as private clones. For the sequencing comparisons, one-tailed planned tests were applied to only three Vbeta families that had been selected in advance. A comparatively small study sample was produced by the strict matching and exclusion criteria, and the generalizability of findings was thereby limited. In the sequencing data, TRBV25-01 and TRBV02-01 usage matched the flow-cytometry pattern but was not statistically significant. In CD4+ T cells, sequencing confirmed that depressed patients used TRBV05-01 (Vbeta 5.1) more than controls did, with a one-tailed test giving p = 0.040.

Every depressed patient was matched in pairs with a non-depressed control on sex, age, current smoking status and body mass index. Every participant in the study was of European descent. To qualify, patients needed a DSM-IV diagnosis of major depressive disorder plus a Hamilton Rating Scale for Depression score of 18 or higher. Patients had been free of any psychiatric medication, including antidepressants, for at least 8 weeks before enrollment. Among patients, depression severity was moderate to severe. Major medical conditions, Axis I/II comorbidities, regular medication or illicit drug use, and drinking over 100 g alcohol weekly were applied as exclusion criteria for all participants. Around 31 ml of peripheral blood was drawn into EDTA tubes from each participant. Magnetic negative selection with the BD IMag Human CD4 T Lymphocyte Enrichment Set was used to purify CD4+ T cells from thawed PBMCs. The CD4+ enrichment method typically yielded around 95% purity as confirmed by flow cytometry. A subgroup of a few case-control pairs, selected blind to chemokine receptor expression and flow-cytometric repertoire skewing results, was subjected to TCRbeta sequencing. Every blood sample was taken in the morning at 8:00 a.m., after which PBMCs were separated out using Ficoll-Hypaque gradient centrifugation. PBMCs were cryopreserved by gradual cooling to -80°C and stored in liquid nitrogen until assayed.

Worth noting for this clone: Which antigen it targets is not known. No base-level quality is on record; no much larger clone is a single base apart.

The Qiagen DNeasy Blood and Tissue Kit was used to extract total genomic DNA from the purified CD4+ T cells. Using immunoSEQ immunosequencing protocols, the TCRbeta CDR3 region, as defined by IMGT, was amplified and sequenced. As for the authors' bioinformatics: Raw sequence data were preprocessed by the immunoSEQ service for PCR and sequencing error correction. The sequence data were loaded into the immunoSEQ Analyzer and then analyzed further using VDJtools v1.0.7. The paired Wilcoxon signed-rank test was used to test differences between patients and controls. TCRdb re-hosts the immuneACCESS table, in-frame sequences only. Its copies lack some clones; in the studies checked, an unresolved V gene accounts for under half of them, and the cause for the rest is not known. The V and J calls and clone size come from that table; D and trimming were worked out from the DNA. The sample table shows roughly 14,000 clones, and about 93% are seen once. The ten largest account for 1.7% of the sample.

The germline V gene yields SGHRS for CDR1 and YFSETQ for CDR2. From cysteine to phenylalanine, the CDR3 is 17 amino acids long. Of all the DNA, just the CDR3 is kept, 51 bases in frame from base 1. V has 6 bases trimmed and J has 2 bases trimmed; junction bases matching no gene number 8. The sample consisted of CD4+ T cells from PBMCs. The sequence was collected from a woman in her twenties or thirties with major depressive disorder. The chain links TRBV5-1 with TRBJ2-6; 10 of the junction bases match TRBD1. The nucleotide sequence reads TGCGCCAGCACGGGACAGGGGCCTCAAACTGGGGCCAACGTCCTGACTTTC. Its protein product is CASTGQGPQTGANVLTF.